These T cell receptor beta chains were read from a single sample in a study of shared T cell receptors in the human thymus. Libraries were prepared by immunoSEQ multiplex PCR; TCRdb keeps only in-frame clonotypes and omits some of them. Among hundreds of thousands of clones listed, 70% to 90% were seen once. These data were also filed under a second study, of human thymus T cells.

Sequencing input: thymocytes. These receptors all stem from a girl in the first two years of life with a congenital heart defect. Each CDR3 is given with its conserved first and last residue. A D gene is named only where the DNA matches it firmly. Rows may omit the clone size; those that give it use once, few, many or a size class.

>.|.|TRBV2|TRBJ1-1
CASPARAFF
TGTGCCAGCCCGGCGAGGGCTTTCTTT
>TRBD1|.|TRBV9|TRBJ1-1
CASADRGGGNTEAFF
TGTGCCAGCGCCGACAGGGGGGGAGGGAACACTGAAGCTTTCTTT
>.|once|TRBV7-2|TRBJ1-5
CASSERGPDQPQHF
TGTGCCAGCAGCGAGCGGGGGCCCGATCAGCCCCAGCATTTT
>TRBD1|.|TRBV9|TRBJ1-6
CASSAKTGADNSPLHF
TGTGCCAGCAGCGCGAAGACAGGGGCTGATAATTCACCCCTCCACTTT
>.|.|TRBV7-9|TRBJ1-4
CASSLALDSENEKLFF
TGTGCCAGCAGCTTAGCGCTAGACAGCGAGAATGAAAAACTGTTTTTT
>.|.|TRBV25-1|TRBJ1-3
CASSEASTYSGNTIYF
TGTGCCAGCAGTGAAGCTTCCACCTACTCTGGAAACACCATATATTTT
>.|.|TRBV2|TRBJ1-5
CASAFSPISHSNQPQHF
TGTGCCAGCGCCTTCTCCCCCATTAGCCATAGCAATCAGCCCCAGCATTTT
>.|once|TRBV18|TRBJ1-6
CASSPRGAGSPLHF
TGTGCCAGCTCACCACGCGGGGCAGGGTCACCCCTCCACTTT
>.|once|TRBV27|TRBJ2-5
CASGLEETQYF
TGTGCCAGCGGGCTCGAAGAGACCCAGTACTTC
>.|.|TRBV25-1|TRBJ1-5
CASSDGEPGNQPQHF
TGTGCCAGCAGTGATGGGGAACCGGGGAATCAGCCCCAGCATTTT
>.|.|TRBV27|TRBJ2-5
CASSFQETQYF
TGTGCCAGCAGTTTTCAGGAGACCCAGTACTTC
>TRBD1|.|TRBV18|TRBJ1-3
CASSPPGQSSGNTIYF
TGTGCCAGCTCACCACCGGGACAGAGCTCTGGAAACACCATATATTTT
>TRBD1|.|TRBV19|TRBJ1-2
CASSRGDRYSYGYTF
TGTGCCAGTAGTAGAGGGGACAGGTACTCTTATGGCTACACCTTC
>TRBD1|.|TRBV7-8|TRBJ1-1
CASSLTLGTARETEAFF
TGTGCCAGCAGCCTGACCCTCGGGACAGCAAGAGAAACTGAAGCTTTCTTT
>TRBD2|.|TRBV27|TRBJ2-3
CASSPRLAGGPVLGTQYF
TGTGCCAGCAGTCCAAGACTAGCGGGGGGGCCCGTATTAGGTACGCAGTATTTT
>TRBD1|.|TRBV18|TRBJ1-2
CASSPRWGQEAGYTF
TGTGCCAGCTCACCCCGGTGGGGACAGGAAGCTGGCTACACCTTC
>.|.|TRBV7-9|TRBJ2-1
CASSAPHSSSYNEQFF
TGTGCCAGCAGCGCCCCCCATTCGAGCTCCTACAATGAGCAGTTCTTC
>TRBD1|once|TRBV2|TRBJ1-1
CASSRRKQGGKKNTEAFF
TGTGCCAGCAGTCGCCGAAAACAGGGGGGAAAGAAGAACACTGAAGCTTTCTTT
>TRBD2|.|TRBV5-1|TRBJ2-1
CASSLPHFRTGTSGGPRGNEQFF
TGCGCCAGCAGCTTGCCACACTTTAGGACCGGGACTAGCGGGGGCCCGAGGGGTAATGAGCAGTTCTTC
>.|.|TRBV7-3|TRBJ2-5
CASSFVRGETQYF
TGTGCCAGCAGCTTCGTCAGGGGAGAGACCCAGTACTTC
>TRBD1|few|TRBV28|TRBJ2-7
CASSSTQSYLHLYGTDIYEQYF
TGTGCCAGCAGTTCGACCCAATCATATCTCCACCTATACGGGACAGATATTTACGAGCAGTACTTC
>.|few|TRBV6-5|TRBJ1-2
CASSTQDGNYGYTF
TGTGCCAGCAGTACACAGGACGGAAACTATGGCTACACCTTC
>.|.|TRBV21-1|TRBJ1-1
CASRWGAGGNMNTEAFF
TGTGCCAGCCGGTGGGGGGCAGGGGGTAACATGAACACTGAAGCTTTCTTT
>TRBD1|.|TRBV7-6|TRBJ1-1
CASSPGVPGQGGVDTEAFF
TGTGCCAGCAGCCCGGGAGTACCGGGACAGGGAGGTGTAGACACTGAAGCTTTCTTT
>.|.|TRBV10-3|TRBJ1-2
CAITPAEGGGRPLYGYTF
TGTGCCATCACTCCGGCCGAGGGCGGGGGCAGGCCCCTTTATGGCTACACCTTC
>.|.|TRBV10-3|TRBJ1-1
CAISESLDEAFF
TGTGCCATCAGTGAGTCTTTAGATGAAGCTTTCTTT
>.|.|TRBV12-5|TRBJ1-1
CASGSRQLEGTEAFF
TGTGCTAGTGGTTCGAGGCAATTAGAGGGCACTGAAGCTTTCTTT
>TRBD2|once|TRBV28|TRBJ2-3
CASSLVVGGGTDTQYF
TGTGCCAGCAGTTTAGTCGTGGGGGGGGGCACAGATACGCAGTATTTT
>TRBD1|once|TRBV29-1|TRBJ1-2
CSVFGVGDRDNGYTF
TGCAGCGTTTTCGGTGTGGGGGACAGGGACAATGGCTACACCTTC
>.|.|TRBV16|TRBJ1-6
CASSQSRHRFWNDSPLHF
TGTGCCAGCAGCCAATCTCGGCACAGGTTTTGGAACGATTCACCCCTCCACTTT
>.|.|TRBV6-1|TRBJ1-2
CASSEGGHDSYGYTF
TGTGCCAGCAGTGAAGGAGGCCACGATAGCTATGGCTACACCTTC
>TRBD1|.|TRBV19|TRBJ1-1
CASSIPGTGGGMNTEAFF
TGTGCCAGTAGTATACCTGGGACAGGGGGCGGGATGAACACTGAAGCTTTCTTT